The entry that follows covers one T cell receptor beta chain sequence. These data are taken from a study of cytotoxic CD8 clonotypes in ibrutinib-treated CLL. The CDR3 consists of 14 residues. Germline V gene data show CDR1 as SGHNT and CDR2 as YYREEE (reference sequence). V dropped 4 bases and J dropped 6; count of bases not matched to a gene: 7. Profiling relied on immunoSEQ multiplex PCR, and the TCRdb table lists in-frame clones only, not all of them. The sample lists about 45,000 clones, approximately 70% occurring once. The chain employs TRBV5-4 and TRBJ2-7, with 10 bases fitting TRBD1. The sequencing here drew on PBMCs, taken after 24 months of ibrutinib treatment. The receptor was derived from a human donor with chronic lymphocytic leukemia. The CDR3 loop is CASSVGQGPAEQYF. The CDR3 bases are TGTGCCAGCAGCGTGGGACAGGGGCCCGCCGAGCAGTACTTC.